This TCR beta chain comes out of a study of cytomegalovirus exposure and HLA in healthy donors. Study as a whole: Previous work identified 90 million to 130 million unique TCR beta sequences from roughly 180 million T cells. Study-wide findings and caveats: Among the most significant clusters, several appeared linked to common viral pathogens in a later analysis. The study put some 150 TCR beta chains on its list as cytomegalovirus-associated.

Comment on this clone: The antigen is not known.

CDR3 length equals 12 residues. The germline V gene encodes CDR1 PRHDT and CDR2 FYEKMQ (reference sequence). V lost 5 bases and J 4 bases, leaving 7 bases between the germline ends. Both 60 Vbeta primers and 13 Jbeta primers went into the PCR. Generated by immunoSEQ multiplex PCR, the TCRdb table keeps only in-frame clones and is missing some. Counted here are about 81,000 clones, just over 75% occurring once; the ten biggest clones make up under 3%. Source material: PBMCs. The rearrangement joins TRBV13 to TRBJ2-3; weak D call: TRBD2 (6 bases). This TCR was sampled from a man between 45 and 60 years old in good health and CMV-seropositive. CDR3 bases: TGTGCCAGCAGCGGAGGGCCAGATACGCAGTATTTT. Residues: CASSGGPDTQYF.